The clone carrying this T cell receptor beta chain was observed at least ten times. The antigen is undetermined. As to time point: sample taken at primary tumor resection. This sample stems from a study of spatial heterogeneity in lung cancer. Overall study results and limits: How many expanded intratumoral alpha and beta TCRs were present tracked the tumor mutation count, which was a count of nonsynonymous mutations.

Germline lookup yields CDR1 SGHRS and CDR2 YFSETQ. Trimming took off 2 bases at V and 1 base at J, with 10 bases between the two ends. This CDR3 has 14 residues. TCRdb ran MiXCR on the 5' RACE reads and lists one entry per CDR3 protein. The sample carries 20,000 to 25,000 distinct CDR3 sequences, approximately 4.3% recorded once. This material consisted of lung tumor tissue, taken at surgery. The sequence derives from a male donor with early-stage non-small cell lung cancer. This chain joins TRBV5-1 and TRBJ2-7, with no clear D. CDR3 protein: CASSFGPGSYEQYF. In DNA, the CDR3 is TGCGCCAGCAGCTTCGGACCAGGATCCTACGAGCAGTACTTC.